Sequencing of this TCR beta chain was carried out in a study of T cell responses to AZD1222 COVID-19 vaccine. The CDR3 has 14 amino acids. CDR1 and CDR2 (germline): SGHDT, YYEEEE. The ends were cut back, 0 bases at V and 5 bases at J, with 10 bases in the middle. This table comes from immunoSEQ multiplex PCR, and its TCRdb copy is limited to in-frame clones, with some not included. The sample holds some 92,000 clones, approximately 91% seen once. This clone was found once. The antigen remains undetermined. Study-wide results and caveats: Spike-specific TCR breadth and depth went up after people got two AZD1222 doses. Seropositive at baseline were only 5 or 6 AZD1222 recipients. Nearly half of unique spike-specific TCRs reportedly avoided B.1.351 and B.1.1.7 mutated regions.

The receptor's source is an adult in good health. V gene TRBV5-6 combines with J gene TRBJ2-3, with D possibly TRBD1 on 5 matching bases. The specimen was peripheral blood, collected on day 0 of AZD1222 vaccination. For the CDR3, the DNA is TGTGCCAGCAGCTTGGTTATGGGGCAAGATACGCAGTATTTT. This translates into CASSLVMGQDTQYF.